Each of the 18 T cell receptor beta chains below was sequenced from the same sample in a study of spatial heterogeneity in lung cancer. Time point specified: sample taken at primary tumor resection. These receptors have no identified antigens. General study results and limits: Expanded alpha and beta TCR counts within tumors tracked tumor mutation counts.

Via MiXCR, TCRdb re-called the 5' RACE reads, giving one row per CDR3 protein. The sample lists around 2,700 distinct CDR3 sequences, roughly 6.5% occurring once. Specimen: lung tumor tissue, collected at surgery. The receptors were gathered from a male donor with early-stage non-small cell lung cancer.

By sample fraction, this clonotype is medium-sized. In a library made to pick up alpha chains, this beta chain is a stray read with a size that means little. This chain joins TRBV6-1 and TRBJ1-4; possibly TRBD1 for D (6 bases). The CDR3 has 14 residues. The germline CDR1 and CDR2 sequences are MNHNS and SASEGT. Deletions cut 4 bases from V and 7 bases from J, with 13 bases between. CDR3: CASSGAGVGEKLFF. The DNA of the CDR3 is TGTGCCAGCAGTGGGGCAGGGGTGGGTGAAAAACTGTTTTTT.

On this clonotype: Little can be read into the size of this beta chain, an off-target read in a library designed for alpha chains. The chain uses TRBV7-8 and TRBJ2-3; unclear D gene. The CDR3 consists of 14 residues. The germline CDR1 and CDR2 sequences are SGHVS and FQNEAQ. The germline V and J ends were trimmed by 1 base and 4 bases, with 9 bases remaining between them. CDR3 amino acids: CASSLVLGPDTQYF. The CDR3 coding sequence is TGTGCCAGCAGCTTAGTACTCGGGCCAGATACGCAGTATTTT.

This clonotype counts as medium-sized. Little can be read into the size of this beta chain, an off-target read in a library designed for alpha chains. The chain carries TRBV9 and TRBJ1-2; D remains unclear. V dropped 4 bases and J dropped 3 bases, with 13 bases sitting between them. This CDR3 region has 14 residues. Germline V gene data show CDR1 as SGDLS and CDR2 as YYNGEE. The CDR3 region is CASSPRHGDYGYTF. The CDR3 DNA reads TGTGCCAGCAGCCCCCGACACGGGGACTATGGCTACACCTTC.

By its share, this clonotype is medium-sized. This beta chain slipped into a library made for alpha chains as a stray read, so its size is not meaningful. The chain uses TRBV12-3 or TRBV12-4 and TRBJ2-1, with D tentatively TRBD2 (5 bases). Trimming stripped 5 bases from V and 2 bases from J, with 13 bases between. The CDR3 runs to 15 residues. CDR3 in amino acids: CASSVGLGAYNEQFF. CDR3 DNA: TGTGCCAGCAGTGTCGGACTGGGCGCCTACAATGAGCAGTTCTTC.

By sample fraction, this clonotype is medium-sized. This beta chain lies outside the target of a library built for alpha chains; its clone size means little. The CDR3 nucleotides read TGCAGCGTACGGGACAGGGGGGGAAGGTCCGAGCAGTACTTC. Translation: CSVRDRGGRSEQYF. This chain joins TRBV29-1 and TRBJ2-7, with 11 bases fitting TRBD1. CDR3 size: 14 residues. V trimming: 6 bases; J trimming: 6 bases; junction bases outside the gene matches: 10. Per the germline V gene, CDR1 is SQVTM and CDR2 is ANQGSEA.

Judged by abundance, this clonotype is medium-sized. This beta chain lies outside the target of a library built for alpha chains; its clone size means little. The genes are TRBV6-2 or TRBV6-3 and TRBJ1-5; D is unresolved. Per germline, CDR1 MNHEY and CDR2 SVGEGT. The CDR3 runs to 13 residues. V dropped 4 bases and J dropped 8 bases, with 12 bases sitting between them. CDR3 residues: CASSSQVMEPQHF. Written as DNA, the CDR3 is TGTGCCAGCAGTTCCCAAGTGATGGAGCCCCAGCATTTT.

Within the sample, this clonotype is medium-sized. As an off-target read in a library built for alpha chains, this beta chain has a frequency of little significance. The V call is TRBV28, the J call TRBJ2-2; D is uncertain. The V end lost 3 bases, the J end lost 1 base, and 3 bases lay between the germline ends. The CDR3 consists of 13 residues. Germline loops: CDR1 MDHEN, CDR2 SYDVKM. CDR3 sequence: CASSFGNTGELFF. For the CDR3, the DNA is TGTGCCAGCAGTTTTGGGAACACCGGGGAGCTGTTTTTT.

On this clonotype itself: The library was built for alpha chains, so this beta chain is an off-target read and its size means little. The chain combines TRBV9 with TRBJ2-3; 9 nucleotides agree with TRBD2. The CDR3 sequence is 15 residues long. CDR1 and CDR2 (germline): SGDLS, YYNGEE. V trimming: 0 bases; J trimming: 6 bases; junction bases outside the gene matches: 5. CDR3 protein: CASSVGGLASDTQYF. As DNA, the CDR3 is TGTGCCAGCAGCGTAGGGGGACTAGCATCTGATACGCAGTATTTT.

By frequency in the sample, this clonotype is medium-sized. This beta chain is a stray read from a library made for alpha chains; its abundance is not meaningful. V and J are TRBV6-5 and TRBJ2-1; D unresolved. Germline-derived CDR1 and CDR2 are MNHEY and SVGAGI. With 4 bases removed from V and 1 base from J, the gap between germline ends came to 11 bases. The CDR3 covers 15 residues. CDR3 sequence: CASSSLGLSYNEQFF. The CDR3 region has the DNA TGTGCCAGCAGTTCTCTTGGGTTGTCCTACAATGAGCAGTTCTTC.

By frequency in the sample, this clonotype is medium-sized. The library was designed around alpha chains, so this beta chain is a stray read whose abundance carries little weight. The chain carries TRBV20-1 and TRBJ1-2; TRBD1 agrees at 7 bases. The CDR3 consists of 18 residues. V dropped 0 bases and J dropped 1; count of bases not matched to a gene: 14. Germline V gene sequence: CDR1 DFQATT, CDR2 SNEGSKA (reference sequence). The CDR3 protein is CSARELRKGGGHNYGYTF. The DNA of the CDR3 is TGCAGTGCTAGAGAATTAAGAAAAGGGGGCGGTCATAACTATGGCTACACCTTC.

This clonotype is deemed medium-sized. This beta chain represents an off-target read in a library built for alpha chains; its size is of limited meaning. This chain connects TRBV6-5 to TRBJ1-2; D is perhaps TRBD1 (5 bases). V shed 6 bases and J shed 2 bases, with 16 bases lying between them. CDR3 length: 15 amino acids. Germline values: CDR1 MNHEY, CDR2 SVGAGI. DNA of the CDR3: TGTGCCAGCAGCCGTGGACATCTTGCGAACTATGGCTACACCTTC. It encodes CASSRGHLANYGYTF.

This clonotype is large within its sample. This beta chain is a stray read from a library made for alpha chains; its abundance is not meaningful. This sequence joins TRBV3-1 and TRBJ2-1, with 9 nucleotides matching TRBD2. The CDR3 spans 14 residues. CDR1 LGHDT and CDR2 YNNKEL come from the germline V gene (reference sequence). Trimming took 2 bases from V and 4 from J; bases not matched to a gene: 0. This CDR3 is CASSQLAGYNEQFF. In nucleotides, the CDR3 is TGTGCCAGCAGCCAACTAGCGGGGTACAATGAGCAGTTCTTC.

Within the sample, this clonotype is medium-sized (0.01 to 0.1%). This beta chain is an unintended read in a library built for alpha chains; its size means little. The chain has TRBV3-1 and TRBJ1-1; TRBD1 is a possible D gene (5 bases). With 1 base removed from V and 3 bases from J, the gap between germline ends came to 9 bases. Germline V CDR1 and CDR2: LGHDT, YNNKEL (reference sequence). The CDR3 is made up of 14 amino acids. In nucleotides, the CDR3 is TGTGCCAGCAGCCAAGGTACAGGCTACACTGAAGCTTTCTTT. Protein product: CASSQGTGYTEAFF.

This clonotype was seen only a few times. This beta chain is off target for a library built for alpha chains, so its abundance means little. The rearrangement joins TRBV28 to TRBJ1-2; 7 nucleotides line up with TRBD1. Trimming removed 8 bases from V and 2 bases from J; junction bases left unmatched: 14. The CDR3 consists of 16 residues. From germline, CDR1 is MDHEN and CDR2 SYDVKM. The CDR3 here is CASRGAMGTENYGYTF. CDR3 DNA: TGTGCCAGCCGAGGGGCGATGGGGACAGAGAACTATGGCTACACCTTC.

By its share, this clonotype is medium-sized. This beta chain is an unintended read in a library built for alpha chains; its size means little. The CDR3 is CASRPGQPLSSSYNEQFF. The DNA for the CDR3 is TGTGCCAGCAGGCCGGGACAGCCGCTTAGCAGCTCCTACAATGAGCAGTTCTTC. V usage is TRBV6-1 and J usage is TRBJ2-1; TRBD1 matches at 7 bases. Losses at the gene ends were 6 bases for V and 0 bases for J; bases not matched to a gene: 14. Germline CDR1 is MNHNS and CDR2 is SASEGT. This CDR3 is 18 amino acids long.

By share of the sample, this clonotype is medium-sized. The library was designed around alpha chains, so this beta chain is a stray read whose abundance carries little weight. The genes are TRBV5-1 and TRBJ1-1, with D perhaps TRBD1 (5 bases). Germline V gives CDR1 SGHRS, CDR2 YFSETQ. V gave up 3 bases and J gave up 2 bases, with 8 bases separating them. This CDR3 spans 13 amino acids. CDR3 loop: CASSSDSNTEAFF. CDR3 sequence (DNA): TGCGCCAGCAGCTCCGACAGCAACACTGAAGCTTTCTTT.

This clonotype was counted only a few times. This beta chain was picked up by a library intended for alpha chains and is off target, so its count carries little meaning. The rearrangement links TRBV28 to TRBJ2-7; 9 nucleotides align to TRBD1. V was pared by 5 bases and J by 3 bases, with 5 bases of the junction left unmatched. In germline, CDR1 is MDHEN, CDR2 SYDVKM. The length of the CDR3 is 14 residues. CDR3 loop: CASSPGTGNYEQYF. The CDR3 DNA sequence: TGTGCCAGCAGTCCAGGGACAGGGAACTACGAGCAGTACTTC.

This clonotype is categorized as medium-sized. This beta chain appears as a stray read in a library generated for alpha chains; its size is not informative. The chain links TRBV28 to TRBJ1-3; no definite D call. The CDR3 length is 13 residues. Per germline, CDR1 MDHEN and CDR2 SYDVKM. V lost 2 bases and J lost 7, with 9 bases in between. This CDR3 reads CASSLLSGNTIYF. Here the CDR3 DNA reads TGTGCCAGCAGTTTACTCTCGGGGAACACCATATATTTT.